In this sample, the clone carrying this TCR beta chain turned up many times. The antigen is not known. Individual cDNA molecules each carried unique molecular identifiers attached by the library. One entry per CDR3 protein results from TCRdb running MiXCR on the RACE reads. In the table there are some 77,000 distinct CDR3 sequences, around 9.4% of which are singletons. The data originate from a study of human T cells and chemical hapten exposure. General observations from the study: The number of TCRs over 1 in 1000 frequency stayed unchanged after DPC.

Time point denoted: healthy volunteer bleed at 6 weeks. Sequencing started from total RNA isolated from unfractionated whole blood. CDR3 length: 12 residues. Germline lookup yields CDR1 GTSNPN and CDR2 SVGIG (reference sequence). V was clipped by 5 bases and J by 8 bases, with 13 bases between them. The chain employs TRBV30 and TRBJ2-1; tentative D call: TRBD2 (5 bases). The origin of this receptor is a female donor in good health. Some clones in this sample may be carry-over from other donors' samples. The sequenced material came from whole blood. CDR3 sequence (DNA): TGTGCCTGGGACTACCGAGCGGATGAGCAGTTCTTC. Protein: CAWDYRADEQFF.